This T cell receptor beta chain originates from a study of early T cells in non-severe SARS-CoV-2 infection. V dropped 0 bases and J dropped 4 bases, with 15 bases sitting between them. The CDR3 has 16 residues. Germline loops: CDR1 KGHSH, CDR2 LQKENI. This clonotype was counted many times. TCRdb passed the 5' RACE reads through MiXCR, listing each CDR3 protein once. The sample includes roughly 10,000 distinct CDR3 sequences, 4% to 5.5% of them seen just once. V is TRBV18 and J is TRBJ2-5, with D perhaps given as TRBD1 or TRBD2 (6 bases each). Sequenced sample: whole blood. This sequence was found in an adult who was a healthcare worker with PCR-confirmed SARS-CoV-2 infection or an uninfected control (not recorded which). The CDR3 DNA reads as TGTGCCAGCTCACCACCGGGGGGCTTAATTGGAGAGACCCAGTACTTC. It translates to CASSPPGGLIGETQYF.